This TCR beta chain came from a study of T cells in Graves' hyperthyroidism and ophthalmopathy. The CDR3 regions of TCR beta were amplified from RNA transcripts. Using the HTBI primer set, a first-round RT-PCR was run on the TCR CDR3. TCRdb independently ran MiXCR on the multiplex PCR reads; one entry per CDR3 protein. This table has around 600,000 distinct CDR3 sequences, 13% to 15% appearing once. This clonotype showed up many times. Its target is not known. Points from the study as a whole: Peripheral blood also featured most of the thyroid clonotypes expanded above 0.001. Ophthalmopathy could be told apart from stable hyperthyroidism with a 13 V-J model. With a median lead of 6.5 months before onset, the model predicted ophthalmopathy.

Germline V gene lookup returns CDR1 MNHEY and CDR2 SMNVEV (reference sequence). V was pared by 4 bases and J by 10 bases, with 10 bases between. This CDR3 has 11 residues. Each diagnosis drew on symptoms, thyroxine, TRAb, thyroid ultrasound and orbital computed tomography findings. The material sequenced was blood. This TCR was recovered from a young woman with Graves' ophthalmopathy. This chain joins TRBV27 and TRBJ1-1; maybe TRBD1 (5 bases). DNA of the CDR3: TGTGCCAGCAGTTGGGGCGTACGAGCTTTCTTT. It encodes CASSWGVRAFF.